These 6 T cell receptor beta chains were all obtained from the same sample, sequenced in a study of blood T cell repertoires in COVID-19. The method was immunoSEQ multiplex PCR; TCRdb's version includes in-frame clones alone and lacks a portion of them. The sample yields approximately 190,000 clones, under 85% seen once. Specimen: peripheral blood. The receptors here all came from a woman aged 35 to 49 with acute or convalescent COVID-19.

The gene calls are TRBV28 and TRBJ2-7; weak D call: TRBD1 (5 bases). The germline V gene has CDR1 MDHEN and CDR2 SYDVKM. V lost 8 bases and J lost 7, with 12 bases in between. The CDR3 has 11 amino acids. The CDR3 loop is CASDSLGEQYF. The CDR3 coding sequence is TGTGCCAGCGACAGCCTCGGGGAGCAGTACTTC.

The V gene is TRBV28, the J gene TRBJ2-3; tentative D call: TRBD2 (5 bases). V was clipped by 3 bases and J by 2 bases, with 9 bases between them. The CDR3 runs 14 residues. Germline V gene sequence: CDR1 MDHEN, CDR2 SYDVKM. The CDR3 nucleotides are TGTGCCAGCAGTTTTGCGGGCCTCACAGATACGCAGTATTTT. This gives the protein CASSFAGLTDTQYF.

CDR3 coding DNA: TGTGCCACCCGCGGCGGCAGATTCTATGAGCAGTTCTTC. It codes for CATRGGRFYEQFF. This chain joins TRBV15 and TRBJ2-1; no reliable D call. V dropped 8 bases and J dropped 8 bases, with 16 bases sitting between them. This CDR3 is 13 amino acids long. Germline-derived CDR1 and CDR2 are LNHNV and YYDKDF (reference sequence).

The gene calls are TRBV7-3 and TRBJ2-3; no firm D call. V was cut by 5 bases and J by 2 bases, with 2 bases left in between. Germline V lookup: CDR1 SGHTA, CDR2 FQGTGA. CDR3 size: 11 residues. The CDR3, as DNA: TGTGCCAGCAGCCTCACAGATACGCAGTATTTT. It is translated as CASSLTDTQYF. The full variable domain, its missing parts supplied by reference TRBV7-3 and TRBJ2-3, is GAGVSQTPSNKVTEKGKYVELRCDPISGHTALYWYRQSLGQGPEFLIYFQGTGAADDSGLPNDRFFAVRPEGSVSTLKIQRTERGDSAVYLCASSLTDTQYFGPGTRLTVL.

The rearrangement links TRBV9 to TRBJ2-7; 7 bases align to TRBD1. CDR3 length: 15 amino acids. V shed 4 bases and J 2 bases; nucleotides not matched to a gene: 9. The germline V gene has CDR1 SGDLS and CDR2 YYNGEE. The CDR3 reads CASSLDTGTAYEQYF. CDR3 coding DNA: TGTGCCAGCAGCCTAGATACCGGGACAGCCTACGAGCAGTACTTC.

J is TRBJ2-7 and V is TRBV2, with 7 positions matching TRBD1. The V gene end was trimmed by 6 bases and the J gene end by 4 bases; junction bases not matched to a gene: 6. This CDR3 contains 13 residues. From germline, CDR1 is SNHLY and CDR2 FYNNEI. This chain's CDR3 is CASRGQVVYEQYF. CDR3 bases: TGTGCCAGCAGAGGACAGGTAGTGTACGAGCAGTACTTC. Variable domain in full (rest from reference TRBV2 and TRBJ2-7): EPEVTQTPSHQVTQMGQEVILRCVPISNHLYFYWYRQILGQKVEFLVSFYNNEISEKSEIFDDQFSVERPDGSNFTLKIRSTKLEDSAMYFCASRGQVVYEQYFGPGTRLTVT.